A selection of T cell receptor beta chains follows, all from one sample in a study of blood T cell repertoires in COVID-19. Method: immunoSEQ multiplex PCR; TCRdb's copy keeps in-frame clones and lacks some. The repertoire consists of approximately 350,000 clones, with 88% occurring once and the leading ten covering approximately 7.4%. Material: peripheral blood. The receptors stem from a woman between 65 and 79 years old with COVID-19, enrolled during active disease. The CDR3 runs from the conserved cysteine through the conserved F or W. A D gene is named only where the DNA matches it firmly. Expanded clones are given a class, and other clones once, few, many or no size at all.

>TRBV3-1/TRBV3-2|.|.|TRBJ1-1
CASSQGPEAFF
>TRBV7-9|.|TRBD2|TRBJ2-3
CASSRTSGGTDTQYF
>TRBV12-5|.|TRBD1|TRBJ1-1
CASGLLTGVTEAFF
>TRBV25-1|many|.|TRBJ1-2
CASLTGGSYTF
>TRBV6-4|.|.|TRBJ2-7
CASSDPDNEQYF
>TRBV11-1|.|.|TRBJ2-2
CASSLDRGRDTGELFF
>TRBV6-5|.|TRBD1|TRBJ1-2
CASSYSNRGYGYTF
>TRBV7-2|.|.|TRBJ1-5
CVSSLEGDQPQHF
>TRBV19|.|.|TRBJ1-5
CASSWTTLSNQPQHF
>TRBV21-1|.|.|TRBJ1-3
CASSTNRGGNTIYF
>TRBV10-1|.|.|TRBJ2-3
CASSDPGQLGDTQYF
>TRBV7-8|.|.|TRBJ2-1
CASSLALSGQRYYNEQFF
>TRBV7-2|.|TRBD1|TRBJ1-2
CASSSRTGADYGYTF
>TRBV6-5|.|TRBD1|TRBJ1-1
CASSYSWTGANTEAFF
>TRBV6-2/TRBV6-3|.|TRBD2|TRBJ2-1
CASSYSGGVNNEQFF
>TRBV2|.|.|TRBJ1-2
CASSGASGTDGYTF
>TRBV5-6|few|.|TRBJ2-7
CASSRQSADEQYF
>TRBV6-2/TRBV6-3|.|TRBD2|TRBJ2-7
CASSYRKTSGDAYEQYF
>TRBV7-9|.|TRBD1|TRBJ1-2
CATEGQPYGYTF
>TRBV7-9|few|TRBD2|TRBJ2-7
CASGQRGYEQYF
>TRBV9|.|TRBD1|TRBJ2-7
CASSGTGDDYEQYF
>TRBV9|.|TRBD1|TRBJ1-3
CASSATGGRNTIYF
>TRBV10-1|.|.|TRBJ2-7
CASSDGQAYEQYF
>TRBV7-3|.|.|TRBJ2-1
CASSLYMAGRNEQFF
>TRBV5-1|.|TRBD1|TRBJ1-2
CASSQGQYNYGYTF
>TRBV30|.|.|TRBJ1-1
CAWSDYRDGLAEAFF
>TRBV2|.|TRBD1|TRBJ1-5
CASRSGTGGNQPQHF
>TRBV6-5|few|.|TRBJ1-1
CASIRNTEAFF
>TRBV5-1|.|TRBD2|TRBJ2-3
CASSSRLARSTDTQYF
>TRBV4-3|.|TRBD1|TRBJ1-2
CASSPHTGGINYGYTF
>TRBV2|.|.|TRBJ2-5
CASLGRGLEETQYF
>TRBV4-1|.|TRBD1|TRBJ1-2
CASSQQTGGLNYGYTF
>TRBV27|.|TRBD2|TRBJ2-1
CASSFVLAGEGEQFF
>TRBV6-2/TRBV6-3|.|.|TRBJ1-1
CASSNQLMNTEAFF
>TRBV7-3|.|TRBD1|TRBJ2-2
CASSLDGTGYTGELFF
>TRBV28|.|.|TRBJ1-1
CASSRAGEGTEAFF
>TRBV28|.|.|TRBJ1-2
CASSLSINYGYTF
>TRBV19|.|.|TRBJ1-2
CASSTGLNYGYTF
>TRBV7-9|.|.|TRBJ1-2
CASSWGYYGYTF
>TRBV3-1/TRBV3-2|.|.|TRBJ2-6
CASSQEGTNSGANVLTF
>TRBV7-9|.|.|TRBJ1-1
CAGLEANTEAFF
>TRBV4-1|.|.|TRBJ2-7
CASSQVIRAFFYEQYF
>TRBV21-1|.|.|TRBJ2-7
CASSKEGTGGLEQYF
>TRBV10-3|once|.|TRBJ1-4
CAAARSTNEKLFF
>TRBV5-6|.|TRBD1|TRBJ1-5
CASSSTGPGNQPQHF
>TRBV5-6|.|TRBD1|TRBJ2-5
CASSLTTGGEGETQYF
>TRBV6-6|.|TRBD1|TRBJ1-5
CASSSIGQGANQPQHF
>TRBV27|.|.|TRBJ1-5
CASSFYSNQPQHF
>TRBV19|.|.|TRBJ1-1
CASSRGTGTLNTEAFF
>TRBV4-3|.|.|TRBJ2-3
CASSGGPSTDTQYF
>TRBV6-6|.|.|TRBJ1-2
CASSYEHLYGYTF
>TRBV30|.|.|TRBJ1-1
CAWSQGSGGLTEAFF